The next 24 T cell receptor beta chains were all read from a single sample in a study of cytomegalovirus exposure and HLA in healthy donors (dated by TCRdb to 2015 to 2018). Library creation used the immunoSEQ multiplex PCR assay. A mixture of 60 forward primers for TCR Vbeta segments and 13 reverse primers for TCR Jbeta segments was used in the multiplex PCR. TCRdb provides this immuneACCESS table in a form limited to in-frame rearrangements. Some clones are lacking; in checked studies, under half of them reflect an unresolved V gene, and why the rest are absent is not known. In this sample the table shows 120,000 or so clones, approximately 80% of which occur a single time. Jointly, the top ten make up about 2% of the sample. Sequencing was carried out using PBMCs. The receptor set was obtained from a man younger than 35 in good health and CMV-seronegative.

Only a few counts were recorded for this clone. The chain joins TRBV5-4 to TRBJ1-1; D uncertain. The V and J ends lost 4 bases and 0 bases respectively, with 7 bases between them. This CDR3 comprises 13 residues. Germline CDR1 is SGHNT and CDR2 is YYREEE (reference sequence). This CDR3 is CASSPEMNTEAFF. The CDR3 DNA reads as TGTGCCAGCAGCCCGGAGATGAACACTGAAGCTTTCTTT.

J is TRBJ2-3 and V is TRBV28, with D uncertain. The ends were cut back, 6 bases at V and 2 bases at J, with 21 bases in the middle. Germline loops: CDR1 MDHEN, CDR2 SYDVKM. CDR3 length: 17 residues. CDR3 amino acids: CASRHYPLPLYTDTQYF. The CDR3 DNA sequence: TGTGCCAGCAGGCACTACCCCCTTCCCCTTTACACAGATACGCAGTATTTT. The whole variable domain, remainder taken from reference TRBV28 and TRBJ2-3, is DVKVTQSSRYLVKRTGEKVFLECVQDMDHENMFWYRQDPGLGLRLIYFSYDVKMKEKGDIPEGYSVSREKKERFSLILESASTNQTSMYLCASRHYPLPLYTDTQYFGPGTRLTVL.

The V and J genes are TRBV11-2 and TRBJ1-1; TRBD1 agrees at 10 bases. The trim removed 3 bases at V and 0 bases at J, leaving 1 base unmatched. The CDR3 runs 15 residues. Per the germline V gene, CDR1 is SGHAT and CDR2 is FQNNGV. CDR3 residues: CASSFGTGVNTEAFF. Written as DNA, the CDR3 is TGTGCCAGCAGCTTTGGGACAGGGGTGAACACTGAAGCTTTCTTT. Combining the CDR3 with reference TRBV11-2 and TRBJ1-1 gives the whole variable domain EAGVAQSPRYKIIEKRQSVAFWCNPISGHATLYWYQQILGQGPKLLIQFQNNGVVDDSQLPKDRFSAERLKGVDSTLKIQPAKLEDSAVYLCASSFGTGVNTEAFFGQGTRLTVV.

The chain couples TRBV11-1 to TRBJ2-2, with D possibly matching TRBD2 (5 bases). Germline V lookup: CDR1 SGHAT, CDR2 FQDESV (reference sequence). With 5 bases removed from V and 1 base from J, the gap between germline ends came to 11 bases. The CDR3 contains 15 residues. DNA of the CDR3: TGTGCCAGCAGCACCGGACTCCTGAACACCGGGGAGCTGTTTTTT. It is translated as CASSTGLLNTGELFF.

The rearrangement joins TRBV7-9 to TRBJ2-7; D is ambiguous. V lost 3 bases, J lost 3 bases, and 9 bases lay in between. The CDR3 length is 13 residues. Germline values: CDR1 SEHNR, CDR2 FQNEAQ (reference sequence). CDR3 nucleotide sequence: TGTGCCAGCAGCTTCGAGGATTACTACGAGCAGTACTTC. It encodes CASSFEDYYEQYF.

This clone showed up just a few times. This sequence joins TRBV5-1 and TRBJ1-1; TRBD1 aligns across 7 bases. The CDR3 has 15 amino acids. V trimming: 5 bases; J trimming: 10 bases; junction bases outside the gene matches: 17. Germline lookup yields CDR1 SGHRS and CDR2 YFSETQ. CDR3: CASRPTGWAPGVAFF. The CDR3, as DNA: TGCGCCAGCAGACCGACAGGGTGGGCCCCTGGTGTAGCTTTCTTT.

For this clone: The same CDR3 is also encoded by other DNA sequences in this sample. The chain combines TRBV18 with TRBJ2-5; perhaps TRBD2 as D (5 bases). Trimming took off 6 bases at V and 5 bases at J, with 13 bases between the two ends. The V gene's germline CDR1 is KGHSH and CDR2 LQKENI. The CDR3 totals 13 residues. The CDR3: CASSPPSGETQYF. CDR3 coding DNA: TGTGCCAGCTCGCCTCCCTCGGGGGAGACCCAGTACTTC.

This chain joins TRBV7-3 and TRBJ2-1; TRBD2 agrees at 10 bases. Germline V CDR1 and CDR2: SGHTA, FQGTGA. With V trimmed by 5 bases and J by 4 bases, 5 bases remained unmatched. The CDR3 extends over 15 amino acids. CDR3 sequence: CASSLELAGYNEQFF. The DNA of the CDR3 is TGTGCCAGCAGCCTCGAACTAGCGGGATACAATGAGCAGTTCTTC. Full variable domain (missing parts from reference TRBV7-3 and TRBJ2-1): GAGVSQTPSNKVTEKGKYVELRCDPISGHTALYWYRQSLGQGPEFLIYFQGTGAADDSGLPNDRFFAVRPEGSVSTLKIQRTERGDSAVYLCASSLELAGYNEQFFGPGTRLTVL.

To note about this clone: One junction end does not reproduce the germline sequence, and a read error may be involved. CDR3 DNA: TGTTCCAGCAGCTTTCCCGCCGGGGAGCAGTACTTC. Residues: CSSSFPAGEQYF. V and J are TRBV7-9 and TRBJ2-7; D is unresolved. Per germline, CDR1 SEHNR and CDR2 FQNEAQ (reference sequence). The CDR3 runs to 12 residues. The whole variable domain, filled in from reference TRBV7-9 and TRBJ2-7, reads DTGVSQNPRHKITKRGQNVTFRCDPISEHNRLYWYRQTLGQGPEFLTYFQNEAQLEKSRLLSDRFSAERPKGSFSTLEIQRTEQGDSAMYLCSSSFPAGEQYFGPGTRLTVT.

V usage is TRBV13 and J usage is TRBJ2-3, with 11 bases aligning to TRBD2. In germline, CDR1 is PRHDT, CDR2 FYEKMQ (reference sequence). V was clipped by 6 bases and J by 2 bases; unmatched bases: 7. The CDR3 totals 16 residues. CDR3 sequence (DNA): TGTGCCAGCAGTTTCCAGACTAGCGGGAACACAGATACGCAGTATTTT. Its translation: CASSFQTSGNTDTQYF.

The CDR3 bases are TGTGCCAGCAGCTTACAGACAGGGGGGGGATCACCCCTCCACTTT. This encodes CASSLQTGGGSPLHF. The V and J genes are TRBV7-3 and TRBJ1-6, with TRBD1 identical over 9 bases. This CDR3 comprises 15 residues. V gave up 2 bases and J gave up 10 bases; unmatched junction bases: 6. Germline loops: CDR1 SGHTA, CDR2 FQGTGA.

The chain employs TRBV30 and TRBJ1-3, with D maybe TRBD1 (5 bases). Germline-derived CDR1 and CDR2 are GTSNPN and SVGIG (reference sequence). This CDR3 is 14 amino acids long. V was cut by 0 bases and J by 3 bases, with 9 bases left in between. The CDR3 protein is CAWSVGGVGNTIYF. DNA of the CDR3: TGTGCCTGGAGTGTGGGAGGGGTTGGAAACACCATATATTTT.

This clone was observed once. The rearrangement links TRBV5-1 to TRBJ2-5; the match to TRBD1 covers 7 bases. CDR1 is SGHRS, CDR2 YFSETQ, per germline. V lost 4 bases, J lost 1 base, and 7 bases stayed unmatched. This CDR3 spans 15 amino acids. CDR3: CASSDPRTGQETQYF. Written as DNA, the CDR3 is TGCGCCAGCAGCGACCCAAGGACAGGCCAAGAGACCCAGTACTTC. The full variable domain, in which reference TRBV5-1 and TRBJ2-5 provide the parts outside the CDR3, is KAGVTQTPRYLIKTRGQQVTLSCSPISGHRSVSWYQQTPGQGLQFLFEYFSETQRNKGNFPGRFSGRQFSNSRSEMNVSTLELGDSALYLCASSDPRTGQETQYFGPGTRLLVL.

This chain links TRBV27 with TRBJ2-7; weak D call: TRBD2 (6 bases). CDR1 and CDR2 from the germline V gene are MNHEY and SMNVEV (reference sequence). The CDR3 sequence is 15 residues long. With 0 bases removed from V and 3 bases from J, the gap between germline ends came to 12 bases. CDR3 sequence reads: CASSLSTGLGYEQYF. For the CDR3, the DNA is TGTGCCAGCAGTTTATCAACGGGACTGGGCTACGAGCAGTACTTC.

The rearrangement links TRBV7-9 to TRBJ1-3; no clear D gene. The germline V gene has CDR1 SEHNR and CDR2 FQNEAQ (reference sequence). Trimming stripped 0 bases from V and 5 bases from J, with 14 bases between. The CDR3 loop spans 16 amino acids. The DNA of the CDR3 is TGTGCCAGCAGCTTAGCGGACTCAACTCAGAGAAACACCATATATTTT. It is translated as CASSLADSTQRNTIYF.

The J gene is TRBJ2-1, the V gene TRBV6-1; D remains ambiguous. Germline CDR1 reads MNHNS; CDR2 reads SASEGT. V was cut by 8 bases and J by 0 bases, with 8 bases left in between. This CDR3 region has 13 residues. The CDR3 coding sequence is TGTGCCAGCTGCCGGAGCTCCTACAATGAGCAGTTCTTC. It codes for CASCRSSYNEQFF.

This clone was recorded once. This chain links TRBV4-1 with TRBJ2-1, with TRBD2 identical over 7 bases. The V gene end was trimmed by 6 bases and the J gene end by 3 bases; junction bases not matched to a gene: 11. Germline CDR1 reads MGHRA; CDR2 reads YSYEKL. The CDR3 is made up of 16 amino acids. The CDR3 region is CASSPGWGGDYNEQFF. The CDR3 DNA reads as TGCGCCAGCAGTCCCGGCTGGGGAGGGGACTACAATGAGCAGTTCTTC.

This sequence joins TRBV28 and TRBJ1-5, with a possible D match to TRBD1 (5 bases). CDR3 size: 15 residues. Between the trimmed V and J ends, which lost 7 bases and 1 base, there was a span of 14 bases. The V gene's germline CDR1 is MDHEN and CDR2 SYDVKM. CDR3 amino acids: CASNWGPPSNQPQHF. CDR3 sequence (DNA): TGTGCCAGCAACTGGGGCCCTCCAAGCAATCAGCCCCAGCATTTT. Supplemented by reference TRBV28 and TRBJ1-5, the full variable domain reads DVKVTQSSRYLVKRTGEKVFLECVQDMDHENMFWYRQDPGLGLRLIYFSYDVKMKEKGDIPEGYSVSREKKERFSLILESASTNQTSMYLCASNWGPPSNQPQHFGDGTRLSIL.

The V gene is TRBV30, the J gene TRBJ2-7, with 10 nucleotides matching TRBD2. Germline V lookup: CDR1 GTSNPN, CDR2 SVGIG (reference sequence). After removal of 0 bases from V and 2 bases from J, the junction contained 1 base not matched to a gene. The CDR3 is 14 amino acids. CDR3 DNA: TGTGCCTGGAGTGTAACTAGCGGGACCTACGAGCAGTACTTC. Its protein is CAWSVTSGTYEQYF.

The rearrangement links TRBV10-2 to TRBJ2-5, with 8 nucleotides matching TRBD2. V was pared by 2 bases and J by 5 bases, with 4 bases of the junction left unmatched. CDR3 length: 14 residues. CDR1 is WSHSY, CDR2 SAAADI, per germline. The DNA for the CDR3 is TGCGCCAGCAGTGAGGTAACTAGCGGCGAGACCCAGTACTTC. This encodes CASSEVTSGETQYF.

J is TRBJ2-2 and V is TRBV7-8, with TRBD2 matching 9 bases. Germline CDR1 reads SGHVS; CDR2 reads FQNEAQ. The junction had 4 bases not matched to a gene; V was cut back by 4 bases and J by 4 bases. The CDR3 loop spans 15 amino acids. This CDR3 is CASSWVAGVTGELFF. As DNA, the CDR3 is TGTGCCAGCAGCTGGGTAGCGGGAGTCACCGGGGAGCTGTTTTTT.

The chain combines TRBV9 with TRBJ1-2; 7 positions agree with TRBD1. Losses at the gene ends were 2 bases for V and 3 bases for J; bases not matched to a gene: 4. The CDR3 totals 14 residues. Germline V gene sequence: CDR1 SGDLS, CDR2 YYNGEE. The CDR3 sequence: CASSVGTGDYGYTF. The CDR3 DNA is TGTGCCAGCAGCGTGGGAACAGGGGACTATGGCTACACCTTC.

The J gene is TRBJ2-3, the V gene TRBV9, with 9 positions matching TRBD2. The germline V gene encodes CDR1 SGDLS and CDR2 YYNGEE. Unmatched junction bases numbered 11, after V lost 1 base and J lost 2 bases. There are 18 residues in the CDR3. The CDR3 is CASSVLRGGDSTTDTQYF. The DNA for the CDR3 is TGTGCCAGCAGCGTATTGCGGGGGGGGGACTCGACCACAGATACGCAGTATTTT.

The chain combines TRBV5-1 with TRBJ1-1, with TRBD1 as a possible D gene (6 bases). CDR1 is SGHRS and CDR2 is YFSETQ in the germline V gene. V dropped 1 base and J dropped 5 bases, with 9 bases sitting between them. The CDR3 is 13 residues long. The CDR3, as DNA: TGCGCCAGCAGCTTGACAGGGCGGACTGAAGCTTTCTTT. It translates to CASSLTGRTEAFF.